A selection of T cell receptor beta chains follows, all from one sample in a study of shared clonotypes between healthy human individuals. This table comes from immunoSEQ multiplex PCR, and its TCRdb copy is limited to in-frame clones, with some not included. The repertoire holds about 1.5 million clones, with around 98% as singletons. Material for sequencing was naive CD4+ T cells sorted from blood. Every receptor here comes from a man younger than 40 in good health. Both conserved end residues are part of each CDR3. The D gene is left open where the match is weak. A clone size is listed for some rows: how often the clone was seen (once, few, many), or a class if it is expanded.

v_call	cdr3_length	j_call	clone_size	d_call	cdr3_nt	cdr3_aa
TRBV2	13	TRBJ1-5	.	.	TGTGCCAGCAGTGAAGCGGGTTATCAGCCCCAGCATTTT	CASSEAGYQPQHF
TRBV6-6	12	TRBJ2-5	.	.	TGTGCCAGCAGACGGAGGGTGGAGACCCAGTACTTC	CASRRRVETQYF
TRBV11-2	13	TRBJ1-1	.	TRBD1	TGTGCCAGCAGCTCCGACAGGGTCACTGAAGCTTTCTTT	CASSSDRVTEAFF
TRBV9	14	TRBJ2-2	.	.	TGTGCCAGCAGCGTGGAACCAGGGCGCGGGGAGCTGTTTTTT	CASSVEPGRGELFF
TRBV9	14	TRBJ2-3	.	.	TGTGCCAGCAGCGTAGGTCCTAGCACAGATACGCAGTATTTT	CASSVGPSTDTQYF
TRBV6-5	14	TRBJ2-1	.	TRBD2	TGTGCCAGCAGCCAGGGACTAGCGATAAATGAGCAGTTCTTC	CASSQGLAINEQFF
TRBV5-3	13	TRBJ2-5	.	.	TGTGCCAGAAGCTTGGCAGGGTTGAAGACCCAGTACTTC	CARSLAGLKTQYF
TRBV5-4	15	TRBJ2-5	.	.	TGTGCCAGCAGCTTCCCTAACAGGGACCAAGAGACCCAGTACTTC	CASSFPNRDQETQYF
TRBV10-3	12	TRBJ2-1	once	.	TGTGCCATCAGTCCTAGGAGCGGCGAGCAGTTCTTC	CAISPRSGEQFF
TRBV5-1	13	TRBJ1-2	.	.	TGCGCCAGCAGTTCGGGACAAATTTATCGCTACACCTTC	CASSSGQIYRYTF
TRBV27	13	TRBJ1-2	.	.	TGTGCCAGCAGTCTTACGGGATTGAATGGCTACACCTTC	CASSLTGLNGYTF
TRBV29-1	13	TRBJ2-1	.	.	TGCAGCGGATCTAGGTCGGGCTACAATGAGCAGTTCTTC	CSGSRSGYNEQFF
TRBV28	10	TRBJ1-2	.	.	TGTGCCAGCGGTATCGAGGGCTACACCTTC	CASGIEGYTF
TRBV18	16	TRBJ2-7	once	TRBD2	TGTGCCAGCTCACCACCGGGTAGCGGGAGATCCTACGAGCAGTACTTC	CASSPPGSGRSYEQYF
TRBV28	14	TRBJ2-7	once	.	TGTGCCAGCAGCAAACACAGGACGCCCCCCGAGCAGTACTTC	CASSKHRTPPEQYF
TRBV18	13	TRBJ1-2	.	.	TGTGCCAGCTCACCACTAGATATCGGGGGCTACACCTTC	CASSPLDIGGYTF
TRBV5-1	15	TRBJ1-5	.	.	TGCGCCAGCAGCCCGGACAGCGCGGTCCCACTACCCCAGCATTTT	CASSPDSAVPLPQHF
TRBV6-6	15	TRBJ2-5	.	TRBD2	TGTGCCAGCAGTTACCGACTAGCGGGAACAGAGACCCAGTACTTC	CASSYRLAGTETQYF
TRBV7-2	13	TRBJ2-7	.	.	TGTGCCAGCAGCTTAGGAGGACAGTTCGAGCAGTACTTC	CASSLGGQFEQYF
TRBV19	16	TRBJ1-2	.	TRBD1	TGTGCCAGTAGTATAGGCCCCGGACAGGGGAGGAATGGCTACACCTTC	CASSIGPGQGRNGYTF
TRBV7-9	15	TRBJ2-3	.	TRBD2	TGTGCCAGCAGCATCGGGGGGACTACCGGAGATACGCAGTATTTT	CASSIGGTTGDTQYF
TRBV18	14	TRBJ2-7	.	.	TGTGCCAGCTCTCCCCCAGGACGCACCTACGAGCAGTACTTC	CASSPPGRTYEQYF